This T cell receptor beta chain stems from a study of somatic mutations in cytotoxic T cells in rheumatoid arthritis. Sequencing was performed with immunoSEQ multiplex PCR; in TCRdb, only in-frame clones are kept and a portion is missing. The sample shows about 20,000 clones, roughly 86% of them seen only once. With V trimmed by 6 bases and J by 1 base, 9 bases remained unmatched. From germline, CDR1 is MNHEY and CDR2 SMNVEV (reference sequence). The length of the CDR3 is 17 residues. Recruitment of healthy controls drew on blood donors, who had a median age of roughly 55 years (range about 21-80) and were less than 70% female.

The chain combines TRBV27 with TRBJ1-1, with 12 bases fitting TRBD1. The TCR originated in a woman aged 50 to 65 in good health. Specimen: CD8+ T cells sorted from blood. CDR3 sequence: CASRGGQGAFWNTEAFF. Written as DNA, the CDR3 is TGTGCCAGCAGGGGGGGACAGGGGGCATTTTGGAACACTGAAGCTTTCTTT.